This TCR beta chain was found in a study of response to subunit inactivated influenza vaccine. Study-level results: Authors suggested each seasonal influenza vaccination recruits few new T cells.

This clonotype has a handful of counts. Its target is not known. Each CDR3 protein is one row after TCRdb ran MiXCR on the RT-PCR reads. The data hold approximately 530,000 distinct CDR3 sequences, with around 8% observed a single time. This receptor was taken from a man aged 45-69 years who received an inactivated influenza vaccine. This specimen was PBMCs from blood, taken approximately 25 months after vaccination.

CDR3 protein: CASSAGNFRQPQHF. CDR3 DNA: TGTGCCAGCAGTGCGGGTAACTTCCGTCAGCCCCAGCATTTT. The V and J genes are TRBV6-1 and TRBJ1-5; D is unclear. Germline V gives CDR1 MNHNS, CDR2 SASEGT. The CDR3 consists of 14 residues. The V gene lost 4 bases and the J gene lost 6 bases, with 13 bases spanning the gap.